This TCR beta chain was identified in a study of blood T cell repertoires in COVID-19. Whole-study context: Sites across the United States, Italy and Spain contributed samples from acute and convalescent COVID-19. T cells, B-cell-depleted T cells, or PBMCs supplied cDNA or gDNA.

Original processing notes: Estimated nucleated cell counts came from reference gene primer amplification. Sequenced by immunoSEQ multiplex PCR; TCRdb stores in-frame clones only, minus some. D and trimming come from the DNA, and the V and J calls and clone size come from that table. The sample includes some 100,000 clones, about nine tenths of them seen just once. The sample was peripheral blood. The TCR comes from a middle-aged man with acute or convalescent COVID-19.

In nucleotides, the CDR3 is TGCGCCAGCAGTGACGGGGTCTCCTCCTACGAGCAGTACTTC. Translated: CASSDGVSSYEQYF. The chain links TRBV10-2 to TRBJ2-7, with D possibly being TRBD2 (5 bases). Deletions cut 3 bases from V and 0 bases from J, with 9 bases between. This CDR3 contains 14 residues. Germline V lookup: CDR1 WSHSY, CDR2 SAAADI.